One and the same sample provided the 23 T cell receptor beta chains below, sequenced in a study of blood T cell repertoires in COVID-19. Generated by immunoSEQ multiplex PCR, the TCRdb table keeps only in-frame clones and is missing some. The sample shows 60,000 to 80,000 clones, around 90% of them seen only once. Sequenced: peripheral blood. These receptors came from a human donor in a cohort sampled during active COVID-19.

This clone was found a few times. The chain joins TRBV4-1 to TRBJ1-1; the D gene is possibly TRBD1 (6 bases). The CDR3 sequence is 13 residues long. Per germline, CDR1 MGHRA and CDR2 YSYEKL. The V gene lost 4 bases and the J gene lost 4 bases, with 10 bases spanning the gap. CDR3 amino acids: CASSRGQSTEAFF. The CDR3 DNA follows: TGCGCCAGCAGCCGAGGACAGAGCACTGAAGCTTTCTTT.

This clone was counted a single time. CDR3 in DNA: TGTGCCAGCAGTCCCACTAGCGGGAGGGCCCCCGAGACCCAGTACTTC. Protein product: CASSPTSGRAPETQYF. The chain carries TRBV7-6 and TRBJ2-5, with TRBD2 matching 13 bases. Germline CDR1 is SGHVS and CDR2 is FNYEAQ. With 6 bases clipped from V and 5 bases from J, the junction kept 9 bases outside the gene matches. The CDR3 is 16 amino acids. The whole variable domain, filled in from reference TRBV7-6 and TRBJ2-5, reads GAGVSQSPRYKVTKRGQDVALRCDPISGHVSLYWYRQALGQGPEFLTYFNYEAQQDKSGLPNDRFSAERPEGSISTLTIQRTEQRDSAMYRCASSPTSGRAPETQYFGPGTRLLVL.

The chain is built from TRBV4-2 and TRBJ2-3, with 9 bases fitting TRBD2. V gave up 2 bases and J gave up 3 bases; unmatched junction bases: 12. This CDR3 region has 18 residues. Germline loops: CDR1 LGHNA, CDR2 YNFKEQ. This chain's CDR3 is CASSQYQVTSGSTDTQYF. The CDR3 DNA follows: TGTGCCAGCAGCCAATACCAAGTGACTAGCGGTTCAACAGATACGCAGTATTTT.

The chain uses TRBV5-1 and TRBJ2-3, with 7 nucleotides matching TRBD2. Germline V CDR1 and CDR2: SGHRS, YFSETQ. This CDR3 comprises 17 residues. Trimming cost V 0 bases and J 2 bases; bases outside gene matches: 9. CDR3 protein: CASSLEGTGGTTDTQYF. As DNA, the CDR3 is TGCGCCAGCAGCTTGGAGGGAACGGGGGGAACCACAGATACGCAGTATTTT.

The chain carries TRBV5-4 and TRBJ2-3; possible D gene TRBD2, 6 bases. The CDR3 runs to 14 residues. Germline V gives CDR1 SGHNT, CDR2 YYREEE (reference sequence). V dropped 5 bases and J dropped 4 bases, with 14 bases sitting between them. The CDR3 is CASRMASGADTQYF. DNA of the CDR3: TGTGCCAGCAGGATGGCCTCGGGGGCAGATACGCAGTATTTT. The variable domain in full, completed from reference TRBV5-4 and TRBJ2-3, reads ETGVTQSPTHLIKTRGQQVTLRCSSQSGHNTVSWYQQALGQGPQFIFQYYREEENGRGNFPPRFSGLQFPNYSSELNVNALELDDSALYLCASRMASGADTQYFGPGTRLTVL.

This clone is a singleton in its sample. This chain uses TRBV19 with TRBJ2-7, with D maybe TRBD2 (6 bases). Germline V gene sequence: CDR1 LNHDA, CDR2 SQIVND (reference sequence). The CDR3 is 17 amino acids. V was clipped by 4 bases and J by 0 bases, with 19 bases between them. The CDR3 sequence: CASSSRKGLQSSYEQYF. The CDR3 DNA sequence: TGTGCCAGTAGTAGCCGAAAGGGACTCCAGAGCTCCTACGAGCAGTACTTC.

The rearrangement uses TRBV3-1 (or the pseudogene TRBV3-2) and TRBJ2-5; 9 bases fit TRBD2. V lost 4 bases and J lost 5; bases outside the gene matches: 11. Germline CDR1 reads LGHDT; CDR2 reads YNNKEL (reference sequence). The CDR3 consists of 16 residues. In DNA form, the CDR3 reads TGTGCCAGCAGCCTCCGGGGTAGCGGGAGAGGGGAGACCCAGTACTTC. It is translated as CASSLRGSGRGETQYF.

The chain carries TRBV7-6 and TRBJ2-3, with TRBD2 identical over 9 bases. Germline CDR1 is SGHVS and CDR2 is FNYEAQ. The V gene end was trimmed by 3 bases and the J gene end by 1 base; junction bases not matched to a gene: 11. The CDR3 has 18 residues. The CDR3 protein is CASSFTSPSGKGTDTQYF. The CDR3, as DNA: TGTGCCAGCAGCTTTACGAGCCCTAGCGGGAAGGGCACAGATACGCAGTATTTT.

This sequence joins TRBV15 and TRBJ2-1; no definite D call. Trimming removed 3 bases from V and 4 bases from J, with 7 bases in between. This CDR3 region has 13 residues. Germline loops: CDR1 LNHNV, CDR2 YYDKDF (reference sequence). CDR3 nucleotide sequence: TGTGCCACCAGCAGCAACAGATACAATGAGCAGTTCTTC. Translated, it gives CATSSNRYNEQFF.

By sample fraction, this clone is medium-sized. The sample carries other DNA sequences with the same CDR3. V usage is TRBV7-9 and J usage is TRBJ1-6, with 9 nucleotides matching TRBD1. This CDR3 region has 16 residues. Germline-derived CDR1 and CDR2 are SEHNR and FQNEAQ (reference sequence). Trimming cost V 3 bases and J 3 bases; bases outside gene matches: 3. CDR3 sequence: CASSLGQGFYNSPLHF. The CDR3 nucleotides read TGTGCCAGCAGCTTGGGACAGGGTTTCTATAATTCACCCCTCCACTTT.

J is TRBJ2-2 and V is TRBV19; 8 positions match TRBD2. This CDR3 contains 15 residues. Looked up from germline, CDR1 is LNHDA and CDR2 is SQIVND (reference sequence). V shed 4 bases and J 6 bases; nucleotides not matched to a gene: 7. CDR3 protein: CASSTGLVFSGELFF. CDR3 nucleotide sequence: TGTGCCAGTAGTACGGGACTAGTCTTCTCCGGGGAGCTGTTTTTT.

This sequence joins TRBV19 and TRBJ2-2; TRBD1 matches at 9 bases. The ends lost 6 bases at V and 4 bases at J; junction bases unmatched: 9. This CDR3 is 16 amino acids long. Germline values: CDR1 LNHDA, CDR2 SQIVND (reference sequence). The CDR3 DNA reads TGTGCCAGTAGCGACCCGGGACAGGGTATCACCGGGGAGCTGTTTTTT. Translating gives CASSDPGQGITGELFF.

V and J are TRBV5-1 and TRBJ2-6; 9 bases fit TRBD1. J was trimmed by 3 bases and V by 0 bases; bases with no gene match: 13. Germline V gene data show CDR1 as SGHRS and CDR2 as YFSETQ. The CDR3 is made up of 20 amino acids. The CDR3 DNA follows: TGCGCCAGCAGCTTGGTGGATTGGGGACAGGGTATAGGTGGGGCCAACGTCCTGACTTTC. This gives the protein CASSLVDWGQGIGGANVLTF.

This chain links TRBV28 with TRBJ1-5, with D hard to call. V shed 2 bases and J shed 3 bases, with 8 bases lying between them. The CDR3 covers 14 residues. Germline assignment: CDR1 MDHEN and CDR2 SYDVKM. DNA of the CDR3: TGTGCCAGCAGTTTACTTAATTACAATCAGCCCCAGCATTTT. As protein: CASSLLNYNQPQHF.

The V and J genes are TRBV6-6 and TRBJ2-3; 7 bases match TRBD1. V lost 6 bases and J lost 5; bases outside the gene matches: 8. The germline V gene has CDR1 MNHNY and CDR2 SVGAGI (reference sequence). This CDR3 has 14 residues. The CDR3 bases are TGTGCCAGCAGCCTGACAGGGCCCGTAGATACGCAGTATTTT. It is translated as CASSLTGPVDTQYF.

The chain combines TRBV5-1 with TRBJ1-2; possible D gene TRBD1, 6 bases. Trimming pared 0 bases from V and 2 bases from J, leaving 14 bases between. The CDR3 runs 16 residues. Germline V gene data show CDR1 as SGHRS and CDR2 as YFSETQ. CDR3 protein: CASSLDPGAQNYGYTF. DNA of the CDR3: TGCGCCAGCAGCTTGGACCCAGGGGCACAGAACTATGGCTACACCTTC.

V is TRBV7-3 and J is TRBJ1-4; TRBD1 aligns across 7 bases. The ends lost 5 bases at V and 3 bases at J; junction bases unmatched: 12. In germline, CDR1 is SGHTA, CDR2 FQGTGA. CDR3 size: 17 residues. The CDR3 DNA reads as TGTGCCAGCAGCCGTTCCGATCAGACAGGGCCTAATGAAAAACTGTTTTTT. Translated, it gives CASSRSDQTGPNEKLFF. Drawing the rest from reference TRBV7-3 and TRBJ1-4, the complete variable domain is GAGVSQTPSNKVTEKGKYVELRCDPISGHTALYWYRQSLGQGPEFLIYFQGTGAADDSGLPNDRFFAVRPEGSVSTLKIQRTERGDSAVYLCASSRSDQTGPNEKLFFGSGTQLSVL.

The chain combines TRBV7-2 with TRBJ1-5, with TRBD1 as a possible D gene (5 bases). CDR3 length: 15 residues. Germline CDR1 SGHTA, CDR2 FQGNSA. Trimming pared 1 base from V and 1 base from J, leaving 8 bases between. The CDR3 spells CASSLGGTSNQPQHF. The CDR3 DNA sequence: TGTGCCAGCAGCTTAGGGGGCACGAGCAATCAGCCCCAGCATTTT.

The V and J genes are TRBV5-1 and TRBJ2-4; D may be TRBD1 (6 bases). V lost 8 bases and J 0 bases, leaving 15 bases between the germline ends. CDR3 size: 15 residues. From germline, CDR1 is SGHRS and CDR2 YFSETQ. The CDR3 spells CARSRNRVAKNIQYF. In DNA form, the CDR3 reads TGCGCCAGGAGCAGAAACAGGGTAGCCAAAAACATTCAGTACTTC.

V gene TRBV5-6 combines with J gene TRBJ2-7; TRBD2 matches 8 bases. The CDR3 consists of 14 residues. Germline trimming cut 4 bases from V and 2 bases from J; bases unmatched to any gene: 5. Germline CDR1 is SGHDT and CDR2 is YYEEEE. CDR3 nucleotides: TGTGCCAGCAGCGAAGCGGGAGAAACCTACGAGCAGTACTTC. It translates to CASSEAGETYEQYF.

This chain links TRBV24-1 with TRBJ1-1, with D uncertain. Germline V lookup: CDR1 KGHDR, CDR2 SFDVKD. This CDR3 has 13 residues. V shed 7 bases and J shed 5 bases, with 13 bases lying between them. This CDR3 reads CATSRAGMTEAFF. The CDR3 nucleotides read TGTGCCACCAGCCGAGCGGGTATGACTGAAGCTTTCTTT.

This clone was recorded only once. V gene TRBV6-6 combines with J gene TRBJ1-2; 11 bases are a match to TRBD1. CDR3 length equals 16 residues. Per germline, CDR1 MNHNY and CDR2 SVGAGI (reference sequence). J gave up 0 bases and V 6 bases, and 6 bases lay outside the gene matches. This chain's CDR3 is CASSRTGGSTNYGYTF. CDR3 nucleotide sequence: TGTGCCAGCAGCAGGACAGGGGGCTCTACTAACTATGGCTACACCTTC.

This clone turned up a few times. V is TRBV6-5 and J is TRBJ2-7; the D gene is possibly TRBD2 (6 bases). The germline V gene has CDR1 MNHEY and CDR2 SVGAGI. Deletions cut 6 bases from V and 4 bases from J, with 19 bases between. CDR3 length: 15 amino acids. The CDR3 DNA sequence: TGTGCCAGCAGCCCCCATAGCGGAGAGTCTTACGAGCAGTACTTC. This gives the protein CASSPHSGESYEQYF.